This TCR beta chain was observed in a study of cytomegalovirus exposure and HLA in healthy donors. Study findings and constraints: Most TCR sequences were uncommon, yet certain public TCRs appeared in many donors. CMV antigen specificity was confirmed in vitro for three CMV-associated chains. Researchers had no immune exposure information except CMV serostatus available.

On this clone: The antigen is undetermined.

The PCR was carried out with 60 Vbeta primers and 13 Jbeta primers. Using immunoSEQ multiplex PCR, the repertoire was profiled, and TCRdb retains in-frame clones only, with some absent. In the table there are approximately 150,000 clones, around 59% of which are singletons. The TCR originated in a male donor in good health and CMV-seronegative. Sample: PBMCs.

The CDR3 loop reads CAARLKGAGETQYF. The CDR3 DNA sequence: TGTGCCGCTAGGTTAAAGGGGGCAGGTGAGACCCAGTACTTC. The gene calls are TRBV6-1 and TRBJ2-5; 7 nucleotides agree with TRBD1. Germline assignment: CDR1 MNHNS and CDR2 SASEGT. V shed 11 bases, J shed 5 bases, and the junction held 14 bases outside the gene matches. This CDR3 contains 14 residues.